The next 9 T cell receptor beta chains were all read from a single sample in a study of T cell clones after liver transplantation. Assay: immunoSEQ multiplex PCR; the TCRdb copy retains only in-frame clones and omits some. Of about 85,000 clones in the sample, around four fifths were seen once. The sequencing used CD4+ T cells from blood, collected 45 to 46 months after liver transplant. Receptors were obtained from a human patient who received a liver transplant. The graft donor may have given rise to some T cells.

This chain uses TRBV2 with TRBJ2-3; 10 bases map to TRBD2. This CDR3 is 15 amino acids long. Trimming at V came to 5 bases and at J to 0 bases, leaving 2 bases not matched to a gene. Germline CDR1 and CDR2: SNHLY and FYNNEI. The CDR3 sequence is CASSPSGRSTDTQYF. The CDR3 DNA reads as TGTGCCAGCAGTCCTAGCGGGAGAAGCACAGATACGCAGTATTTT.

The chain links TRBV5-6 to TRBJ2-2; no reliable D call. CDR1 and CDR2 from the germline V gene are SGHDT and YYEEEE. This CDR3 comprises 16 residues. Trimming stripped 0 bases from V and 7 bases from J, with 16 bases between. The CDR3 region is CASSLGHPIGFGELFF. CDR3 DNA sequence: TGTGCCAGCAGCTTGGGGCACCCCATCGGCTTCGGGGAGCTGTTTTTT.

V and J are TRBV5-1 and TRBJ2-1, with D perhaps TRBD2 (5 bases). V lost 2 bases and J 0 bases, leaving 9 bases between the germline ends. Germline CDR1 is SGHRS and CDR2 is YFSETQ. This CDR3 spans 15 amino acids. CDR3 loop: CASSLRAGSYNEQFF. CDR3 sequence (DNA): TGCGCCAGCAGCTTAAGGGCGGGCTCCTACAATGAGCAGTTCTTC. The full variable domain, rest sourced from reference TRBV5-1 and TRBJ2-1, is KAGVTQTPRYLIKTRGQQVTLSCSPISGHRSVSWYQQTPGQGLQFLFEYFSETQRNKGNFPGRFSGRQFSNSRSEMNVSTLELGDSALYLCASSLRAGSYNEQFFGPGTRLTVL.

The V call is TRBV15, the J call TRBJ2-5; D not certain. In germline, CDR1 is LNHNV, CDR2 YYDKDF (reference sequence). Trimming pared 0 bases from V and 4 bases from J, leaving 6 bases between. The CDR3 runs to 13 residues. CDR3 sequence: CATSRDPGETQYF. As DNA, the CDR3 is TGTGCCACCAGCAGAGATCCCGGAGAGACCCAGTACTTC. Full variable domain (rest looked up from reference TRBV15 and TRBJ2-5): DAMVIQNPRYQVTQFGKPVTLSCSQTLNHNVMYWYQQKSSQAPKLLFHYYDKDFNNEADTPDNFQSRRPNTSFCFLDIRSPGLGDTAMYLCATSRDPGETQYFGPGTRLLVL.

The chain has TRBV9 and TRBJ2-5; 8 bases are shared with TRBD1. This CDR3 is built from 14 residues. Trimming removed 4 bases from V and 7 bases from J; junction bases left unmatched: 9. Germline V gives CDR1 SGDLS, CDR2 YYNGEE. DNA of the CDR3: TGTGCCAGCAGCTCTCCGGGACAGGTGGTGACCCAGTACTTC. Amino acid sequence: CASSSPGQVVTQYF.

The genes are TRBV7-2 and TRBJ1-5, with D possibly TRBD1 on 5 matching bases. V lost 2 bases and J lost 9, with 14 bases in between. Germline lookup yields CDR1 SGHTA and CDR2 FQGNSA. The CDR3 extends over 14 amino acids. The CDR3, as DNA: TGTGCCAGCAGCTTAAGGGCAGGGTGGGGGCCCCAGCATTTT. Translation: CASSLRAGWGPQHF.

This chain's CDR3 is CASSLYRQGTSGELFF. In nucleotides, the CDR3 is TGTGCCAGTAGTCTATATCGACAGGGGACCTCCGGGGAGCTGTTTTTT. V is TRBV19 and J is TRBJ2-2; TRBD1 aligns across 8 bases. CDR3 size: 16 residues. CDR1 is LNHDA, CDR2 SQIVND, per germline (reference sequence). V shed 5 bases, J shed 6 bases, and the junction held 11 bases outside the gene matches.

This clone was seen only a few times. The chain links TRBV11-1 to TRBJ2-5; TRBD1 matches 8 bases. The CDR3 consists of 15 residues. Unmatched junction bases numbered 7, after V lost 4 bases and J lost 3 bases. Germline CDR1 and CDR2: SGHAT and FQDESV (reference sequence). The CDR3 bases are TGTGCCAGCAGCTGGGGACCGACAGGGGAAGAGACCCAGTACTTC. Translation gives CASSWGPTGEETQYF.

The chain is built from TRBV2 and TRBJ2-4, with D perhaps given as TRBD1 or TRBD2 (7 bases each). The germline V gene has CDR1 SNHLY and CDR2 FYNNEI. V was shortened by 6 bases and J by 9 bases, with 21 bases between the two germline ends. The CDR3 runs to 15 residues. In nucleotides, the CDR3 is TGTGCCAGCAGCGATCAGACAGGGAGGGGTGCCATTCAGTACTTC. Protein product: CASSDQTGRGAIQYF.